These T cell receptor beta chains were read from a single sample in a study of blood T cell repertoires in COVID-19. Method: immunoSEQ multiplex PCR; TCRdb's copy keeps in-frame clones and lacks some. The repertoire holds under 250,000 clones, with about nine tenths as singletons. The sequenced material came from peripheral blood. These receptors all come from a man aged 55 to 70 who had recovered from COVID-19. Each CDR3 is given with its conserved first and last residue. Fields, in order: D gene, J gene, clone size, V gene, CDR3 DNA, CDR3 protein. The D gene is left open where the match is weak. Rows may omit the clone size; those that give it use once, few, many or a size class.

d_call: NA
j_call: TRBJ1-2
clone_size: few
v_call: TRBV5-1
cdr3_nt: TGCGCCAGCAGCTTGGGCAGTCCGTATGGCTACACCTTC
cdr3_aa: CASSLGSPYGYTF

d_call: TRBD1
j_call: TRBJ1-5
clone_size: NA
v_call: TRBV12-5
cdr3_nt: TGTGCTAGTGGTTTGGTAACGGGACAGGGAAGGGGTCAGCCCCAGCATTTT
cdr3_aa: CASGLVTGQGRGQPQHF

d_call: TRBD1
j_call: TRBJ1-2
clone_size: NA
v_call: TRBV19
cdr3_nt: TGTGCCAGTAGTCCCGGACAGGGAATGGACTATGGCTACACCTTC
cdr3_aa: CASSPGQGMDYGYTF

d_call: TRBD1
j_call: TRBJ2-7
clone_size: NA
v_call: TRBV28
cdr3_nt: TGTGCCAGCACAAAGGACAGGGGGCTTAGCGAGCAGTACTTC
cdr3_aa: CASTKDRGLSEQYF

d_call: TRBD1
j_call: TRBJ1-6
clone_size: NA
v_call: TRBV7-2
cdr3_nt: TGTGCCAGCAGCTTACAACAGGGGTATTCACCCCTCCACTTT
cdr3_aa: CASSLQQGYSPLHF

d_call: NA
j_call: TRBJ1-1
clone_size: NA
v_call: TRBV12-3/TRBV12-4
cdr3_nt: TGTGCCAGCAGTCCCCGGGGAACCGGTGAAGCTTTCTTT
cdr3_aa: CASSPRGTGEAFF

d_call: NA
j_call: TRBJ1-2
clone_size: NA
v_call: TRBV28
cdr3_nt: TGTGCCAGCCGGTCGGGGATATCAACCTATGGCTACACCTTC
cdr3_aa: CASRSGISTYGYTF

d_call: TRBD2
j_call: TRBJ2-3
clone_size: NA
v_call: TRBV5-1
cdr3_nt: TGCGCCAGCAGCTTGTCGGCGGGAGGGCCCTCGTATACGCAGTATTTT
cdr3_aa: CASSLSAGGPSYTQYF

d_call: NA
j_call: TRBJ2-3
clone_size: once
v_call: TRBV12-3/TRBV12-4
cdr3_nt: TGTGCCAGCCGGGTCGCAGATACGCAGTATTTT
cdr3_aa: CASRVADTQYF

d_call: NA
j_call: TRBJ2-3
clone_size: once
v_call: TRBV6-5
cdr3_nt: TGTGCCAGCACCTTTTGGGCAGGCCCAAATACGCAGTATTTT
cdr3_aa: CASTFWAGPNTQYF

d_call: NA
j_call: TRBJ1-2
clone_size: NA
v_call: TRBV2
cdr3_nt: TGTGCCAGCAGGCAGGGTCTTTGGGGCTACACCTTC
cdr3_aa: CASRQGLWGYTF

d_call: NA
j_call: TRBJ1-3
clone_size: NA
v_call: TRBV5-1
cdr3_nt: TGCGCCAGCAGGGGCCAGGGGACGGGTGGAAACACCATATATTTT
cdr3_aa: CASRGQGTGGNTIYF

d_call: NA
j_call: TRBJ2-7
clone_size: NA
v_call: TRBV4-3
cdr3_nt: TGCGCCAGCAGCCAGCGACAGAATTACGAGCAGTACTTC
cdr3_aa: CASSQRQNYEQYF

d_call: TRBD2
j_call: TRBJ2-5
clone_size: NA
v_call: TRBV5-1
cdr3_nt: TGCGCCAGCAGCCTTTTTCGGGGAGGGGAAGAGACCCAGTACTTC
cdr3_aa: CASSLFRGGEETQYF

d_call: TRBD1
j_call: TRBJ1-2
clone_size: NA
v_call: TRBV5-6
cdr3_nt: TGTGCCAGCAGCTTGTGGGACAGGGTAAACTATGGCTACACCTTC
cdr3_aa: CASSLWDRVNYGYTF

d_call: TRBD2
j_call: TRBJ2-2
clone_size: NA
v_call: TRBV9
cdr3_nt: TGTGCCAGCAGCGTGACTAGCTCCCACACCGGGGAGCTGTTTTTT
cdr3_aa: CASSVTSSHTGELFF

d_call: NA
j_call: TRBJ1-2
clone_size: NA
v_call: TRBV18
cdr3_nt: TGTGCCAGCTCACAGGGGATCTATGGCTACACCTTC
cdr3_aa: CASSQGIYGYTF

d_call: TRBD1
j_call: TRBJ1-3
clone_size: NA
v_call: TRBV19
cdr3_nt: TGTGCCACCACGAGCAGGGGGAGTTCTGGAAACACCATATATTTT
cdr3_aa: CATTSRGSSGNTIYF

d_call: NA
j_call: TRBJ1-2
clone_size: NA
v_call: TRBV9
cdr3_nt: TGTGCCAGCAGCGTAGGGCAGGACGGGGGGAGCTACACCTTC
cdr3_aa: CASSVGQDGGSYTF

d_call: TRBD2
j_call: TRBJ2-2
clone_size: many
v_call: TRBV5-1
cdr3_nt: TGCGCCAGCAGCTCCGGGACTAGCAACGTCGGGGAGCTGTTTTTT
cdr3_aa: CASSSGTSNVGELFF

d_call: TRBD1
j_call: TRBJ2-4
clone_size: NA
v_call: TRBV5-1
cdr3_nt: TGCGCCAGCAGCCCGCAGACAGGGGGCTCCAAAAACATTCAGTACTTC
cdr3_aa: CASSPQTGGSKNIQYF

d_call: TRBD2
j_call: TRBJ2-2
clone_size: NA
v_call: TRBV5-1
cdr3_nt: TGCGCCAGCAGCTTGGTTGGCGGGAGAGGCACCGGGGAGCTGTTTTTT
cdr3_aa: CASSLVGGRGTGELFF

d_call: TRBD2
j_call: TRBJ2-1
clone_size: few
v_call: TRBV11-2
cdr3_nt: TGTGCCAGCAGCTTCTCTGGCGGGAGGGCCGCTAATGAGCAGTTCTTC
cdr3_aa: CASSFSGGRAANEQFF

d_call: NA
j_call: TRBJ2-1
clone_size: NA
v_call: TRBV5-4
cdr3_nt: TGTGCCAGCAGCCTGGGAGGGGGCTCCTACAATGAGCAGTTCTTC
cdr3_aa: CASSLGGGSYNEQFF

d_call: NA
j_call: TRBJ2-3
clone_size: NA
v_call: TRBV5-4
cdr3_nt: TGTGCCAGCAGCTTTCGAGCGGGCGGGCCGAGCACAGATACGCAGTATTTT
cdr3_aa: CASSFRAGGPSTDTQYF